This T cell receptor (beta chain) is from a study of blood T cell repertoires in COVID-19. Study in general: The United States, Italy and Spain provided the acute and convalescent COVID-19 samples. Nucleic acid was either cDNA or gDNA, and it came from T cells, B-cell-depleted T cells, or PBMCs.

Authors' processing steps: Amplification of reference gene primers provided the estimated nucleated cell counts. TCRdb keeps only in-frame clones here, not all; method: immunoSEQ multiplex PCR. V and J calls and clone size are given by that table; D and trimming were obtained from the DNA. The sample lists 200,000 to 250,000 clones, around 87% seen once, with roughly 6.2% in the top ten. A few counts support this clone. The CDR3 length is 13 residues. V shed 1 base and J shed 3 bases, with 6 bases lying between them. This sequence joins TRBV12-3 or TRBV12-4 and TRBJ1-2; D remains ambiguous. Sequencing used peripheral blood. The sequence derives from a man in his sixties who had recovered from COVID-19. The CDR3 region is CASSLESDYGYTF. The CDR3 DNA is TGTGCCAGCAGTTTAGAAAGCGACTATGGCTACACCTTC.